One sample yielded the 12 T cell receptor beta chains listed below, sequenced in a study of post-analysis software for immune sequencing data (dated by TCRdb to between 2015 and 2016). The full study reports these points: Significantly higher frequencies in patients than in controls were found for several TRBV segments, including TRBV5-6, TRBV5-1 and TRBV20-1.

These TCRs' antigens remain unknown. The library was obtained by PCR. Instrument on record: Illumina HiSeq 2500. To reduce PCR and sequencing biases, unique molecular identifiers were incorporated into the TCR beta cDNA libraries. TCRdb ran its own pipeline on the public reads, namely fastp trimming at Q25 and MiXCR clone calling, and kept in-frame beta chains. Records with the same CDR3 protein are collapsed into one entry carrying the most frequent genes and DNA. The sample table lists hundreds of thousands of distinct CDR3 sequences, 55% to 60% of them with a count of one. The top ten clonotypes cover approximately 10% of the sample. Sequencing input: blood. All receptors derive from a girl aged 2 to 10 with multiple sclerosis.

V and J are TRBV5-1 and TRBJ2-3; a possible D gene is TRBD1 (6 bases). The V end lost 5 bases, the J end lost 5 bases, and 12 bases lay between the germline ends. The CDR3 runs to 13 residues. Germline loops: CDR1 SGHRS, CDR2 YFSETQ. The CDR3 protein is CASRDEGVDTQYF. The CDR3 bases are TGCGCCAGCAGGGATGAGGGGGTAGATACGCAGTATTTT.

The chain has TRBV5-1 and TRBJ2-1; TRBD1 matches 11 bases. The CDR3 runs to 17 residues. J lost 7 bases, V lost 3 bases, and 12 bases had no gene match. CDR1 and CDR2 (germline): SGHRS, YFSETQ. CDR3 coding DNA: TGCGCCAGCAGCTCGCCCCCCCGGGACAGGGGGAGGAATGAGCAGTTCTTC. Its translation is CASSSPPRDRGRNEQFF.

DNA for the CDR3: TGTGCCAGCAGTTTAAGTTCCGGGGGACTAGCGGGATCTTACAATGAGCAGTTCTTC. Protein sequence: CASSLSSGGLAGSYNEQFF. This chain links TRBV27 with TRBJ2-1; 13 bases map to TRBD2. The V segment lost 2 bases and the J segment 4 bases; nucleotides outside the gene matches: 11. The CDR3 spans 19 residues. The germline V gene has CDR1 MNHEY and CDR2 SMNVEV (reference sequence).

V and J are TRBV18 and TRBJ1-5; D is uncertain. Germline CDR1 KGHSH, CDR2 LQKENI. V shed 4 bases and J shed 0 bases, with 7 bases lying between them. The CDR3 consists of 14 residues. The CDR3 DNA reads as TGTGCCAGCTCACGGCAGGATAGCAATCAGCCCCAGCATTTT. Translation gives CASSRQDSNQPQHF.

The gene calls are TRBV28 and TRBJ2-7, with TRBD1 matching over 7 bases. Germline trimming cut 6 bases from V and 1 base from J; bases unmatched to any gene: 9. The CDR3 is made up of 15 amino acids. Germline V lookup: CDR1 MDHEN, CDR2 SYDVKM. CDR3 residues: CASSWGRDRSYEQYF. Here the CDR3 DNA reads TGTGCCAGCAGCTGGGGCCGGGACAGATCCTACGAGCAGTACTTC.

In nucleotides, the CDR3 is TGCAGCGCTAAGGGACTAGCGGGAAAAAACATTCAGTACTTC. Translated: CSAKGLAGKNIQYF. The chain employs TRBV29-1 and TRBJ2-7, with 13 bases aligning to TRBD2. The end of the DNA is better explained by TRBJ2-4, so the J call may be wrong. Germline V gene lookup returns CDR1 SQVTM and CDR2 ANQGSEA. The CDR3 loop spans 14 amino acids.

A note on this clonotype: The junction shows a germline mismatch at one end, possibly a read error. The chain joins TRBV29-1 to TRBJ1-2; TRBD1 aligns across 7 bases. There are 13 residues in the CDR3. Germline V gene lookup returns CDR1 SQVTM and CDR2 ANQGSEA. CDR3 in DNA: TGCAGCGTGGGGACAGAACCTAACTATGGCTACATCTTC. It specifies CSVGTEPNYGYIF.

This chain joins TRBV10-3 and TRBJ1-1; D gene unclear. From germline, CDR1 is ENHRY and CDR2 SYGVKD. The CDR3 runs to 12 residues. Trimming cost V 10 bases and J 2 bases, with 11 bases left between them. The CDR3 DNA reads as TGTGCCACAATGACCGAAAACACTGAAGCTTTCTTT. Protein: CATMTENTEAFF.

The chain employs TRBV7-9 and TRBJ1-2; D call uncertain. CDR3 size: 16 residues. Germline V gene sequence: CDR1 SEHNR, CDR2 FQNEAQ (reference sequence). Trimming removed 3 bases from V and 1 base from J, with 15 bases in between. This CDR3 is CASSLGRRDFNYGYTF. Here the CDR3 DNA reads TGTGCCAGCAGCTTGGGCCGGAGGGATTTTAACTATGGCTACACCTTC.

V usage is TRBV19 and J usage is TRBJ2-1, with D possibly being TRBD1 (8 bases). The CDR3 covers 15 residues. Germline assignment: CDR1 LNHDA and CDR2 SQIVND (reference sequence). The V end was cut by 7 bases, the J end by 6 bases, with 19 bases between. The CDR3 is CASTHRTGRGNEQFF. CDR3 DNA: TGTGCCAGTACCCATCGGACAGGGAGGGGCAATGAGCAGTTCTTC.

This clonotype was seen only a few times. J is TRBJ1-2 and V is TRBV20-1; D possibly corresponds to TRBD1 (6 bases). CDR1 is DFQATT, CDR2 SNEGSKA, per germline (reference sequence). The ends were cut back, 5 bases at V and 0 bases at J, with 16 bases in the middle. The CDR3 runs 15 residues. The CDR3 bases are TGCAGTGCTTCGACAGGACCTAATACTAACTATGGCTACACCTTC. Translating it yields CSASTGPNTNYGYTF.

This clonotype was detected only a few times. This could be a read error, since a much larger clone is one nucleotide away. J is TRBJ1-1 and V is TRBV5-4; possibly TRBD1 for D (5 bases). The germline V gene encodes CDR1 SGHNT and CDR2 YYREEE (reference sequence). Deletions cut 4 bases from V and 1 base from J, with 11 bases between. The CDR3 has 14 amino acids. CDR3 loop: CASSPGRGNTEAFF. In DNA form, the CDR3 reads TGTGCCAGCAGCCCGGGACGGGGGAACACTGAAGCTTTCTTT.